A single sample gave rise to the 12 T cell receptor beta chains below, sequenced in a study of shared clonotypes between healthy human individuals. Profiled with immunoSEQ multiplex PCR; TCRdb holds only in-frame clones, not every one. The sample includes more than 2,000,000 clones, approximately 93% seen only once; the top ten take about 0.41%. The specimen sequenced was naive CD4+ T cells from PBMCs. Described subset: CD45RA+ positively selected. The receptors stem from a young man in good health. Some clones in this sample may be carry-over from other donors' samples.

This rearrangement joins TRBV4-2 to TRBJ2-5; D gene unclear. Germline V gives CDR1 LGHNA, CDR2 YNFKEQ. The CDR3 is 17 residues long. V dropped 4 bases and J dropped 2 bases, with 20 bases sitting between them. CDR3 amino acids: CASSRQSGQQPQETQYF. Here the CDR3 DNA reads TGTGCCAGCAGCCGACAAAGTGGGCAGCAACCTCAAGAGACCCAGTACTTC.

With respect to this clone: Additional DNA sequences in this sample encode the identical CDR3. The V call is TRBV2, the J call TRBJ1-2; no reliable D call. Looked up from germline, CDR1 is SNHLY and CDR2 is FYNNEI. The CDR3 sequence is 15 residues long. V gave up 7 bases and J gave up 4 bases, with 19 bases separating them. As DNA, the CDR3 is TGTGCCAGCAAGGGCGGGTTGGGAGGAATCTATGGCTACACCTTC. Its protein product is CASKGGLGGIYGYTF.

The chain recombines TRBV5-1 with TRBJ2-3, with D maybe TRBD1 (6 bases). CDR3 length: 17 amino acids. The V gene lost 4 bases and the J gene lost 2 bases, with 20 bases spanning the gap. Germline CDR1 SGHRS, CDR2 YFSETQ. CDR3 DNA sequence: TGCGCCAGCAGCCCCGGGGACACGAGAGACCCCACAGATACGCAGTATTTT. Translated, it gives CASSPGDTRDPTDTQYF.

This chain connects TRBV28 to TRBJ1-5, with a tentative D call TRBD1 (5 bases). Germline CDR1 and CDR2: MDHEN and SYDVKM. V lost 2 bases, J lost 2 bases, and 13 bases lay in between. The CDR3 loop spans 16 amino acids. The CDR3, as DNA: TGTGCCAGCAGTTTAGGGGGAAGTGGAGGCAATCAGCCCCAGCATTTT. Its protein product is CASSLGGSGGNQPQHF.

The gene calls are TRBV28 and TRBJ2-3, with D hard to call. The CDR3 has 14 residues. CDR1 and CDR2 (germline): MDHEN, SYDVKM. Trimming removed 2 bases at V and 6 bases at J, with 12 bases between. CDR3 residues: CASSLPPGRDTQYF. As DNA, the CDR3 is TGTGCCAGCAGTTTACCACCGGGCCGGGATACGCAGTATTTT.

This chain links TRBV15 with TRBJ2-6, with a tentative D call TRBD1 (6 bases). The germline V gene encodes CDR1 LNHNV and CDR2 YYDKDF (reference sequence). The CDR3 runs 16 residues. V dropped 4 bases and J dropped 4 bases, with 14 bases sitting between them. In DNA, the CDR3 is TGTGCCACCAGCACAAACAGGGCTCTAGGGGCCAACGTCCTGACTTTC. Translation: CATSTNRALGANVLTF.

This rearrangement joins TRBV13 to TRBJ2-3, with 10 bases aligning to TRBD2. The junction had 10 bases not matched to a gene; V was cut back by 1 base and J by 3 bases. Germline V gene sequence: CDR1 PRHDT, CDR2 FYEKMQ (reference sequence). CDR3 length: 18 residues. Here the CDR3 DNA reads TGTGCCAGCAGCTTAGAGGTTGAAGCGGGAGGGCCAACAGATACGCAGTATTTT. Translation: CASSLEVEAGGPTDTQYF.

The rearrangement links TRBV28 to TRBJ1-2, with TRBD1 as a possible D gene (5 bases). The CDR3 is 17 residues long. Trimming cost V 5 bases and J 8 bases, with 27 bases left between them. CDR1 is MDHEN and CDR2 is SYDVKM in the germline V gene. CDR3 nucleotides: TGTGCCAGCAGTCCATTCCGTCTCAGGGCCCCTATATACGGCTACACCTTC. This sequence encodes CASSPFRLRAPIYGYTF.

The CDR3 nucleotides are TGTGCCAGCAGCTTGAGAGACACAGGGTCAGGGCATGGCTACACCTTC. It encodes CASSLRDTGSGHGYTF. The V gene is TRBV7-3, the J gene TRBJ1-2; D perhaps matches TRBD1 (6 bases). Germline V gene data show CDR1 as SGHTA and CDR2 as FQGTGA. The CDR3 extends over 16 amino acids. V shed 3 bases and J shed 6 bases, with 20 bases lying between them.

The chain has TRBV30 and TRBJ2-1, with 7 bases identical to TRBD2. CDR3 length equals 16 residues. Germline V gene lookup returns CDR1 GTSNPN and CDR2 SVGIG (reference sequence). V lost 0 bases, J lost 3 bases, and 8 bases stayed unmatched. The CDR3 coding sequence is TGTGCCTGGAGTGTACTCTGGGAGGGAGACTACAATGAGCAGTTCTTC. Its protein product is CAWSVLWEGDYNEQFF. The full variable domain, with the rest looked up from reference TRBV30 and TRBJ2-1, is SQTIHQWPATLVQPVGSPLSLECTVEGTSNPNLYWYRQAAGRGLQLLFYSVGIGQISSEVPQNLSASRPQDRQFILSSKKLLLSDSGFYLCAWSVLWEGDYNEQFFGPGTRLTVL.

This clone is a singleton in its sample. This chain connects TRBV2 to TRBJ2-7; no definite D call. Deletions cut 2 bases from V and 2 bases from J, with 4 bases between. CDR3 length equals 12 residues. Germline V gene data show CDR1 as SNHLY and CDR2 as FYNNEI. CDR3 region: CASSEPTYEQYF. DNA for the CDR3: TGTGCCAGCAGTGAACCGACCTACGAGCAGTACTTC.

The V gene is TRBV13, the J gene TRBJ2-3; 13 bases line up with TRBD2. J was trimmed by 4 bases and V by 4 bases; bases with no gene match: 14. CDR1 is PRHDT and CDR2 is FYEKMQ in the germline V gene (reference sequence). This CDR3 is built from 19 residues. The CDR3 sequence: CASSSRIGLAGVRADTQYF. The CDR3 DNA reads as TGTGCCAGCAGCTCCCGAATCGGACTAGCGGGAGTGAGGGCAGATACGCAGTATTTT.